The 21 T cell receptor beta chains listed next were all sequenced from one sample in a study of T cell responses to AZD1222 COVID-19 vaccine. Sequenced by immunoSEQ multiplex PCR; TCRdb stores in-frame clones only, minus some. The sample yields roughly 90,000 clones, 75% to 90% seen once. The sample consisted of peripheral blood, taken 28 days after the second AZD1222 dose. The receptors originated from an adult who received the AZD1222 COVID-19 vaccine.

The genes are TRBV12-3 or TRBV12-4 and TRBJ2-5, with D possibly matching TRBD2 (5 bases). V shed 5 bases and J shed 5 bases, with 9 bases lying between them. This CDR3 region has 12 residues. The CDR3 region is CASSPLGETQYF. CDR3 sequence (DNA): TGTGCCAGCAGTCCACTAGGGGAGACCCAGTACTTC.

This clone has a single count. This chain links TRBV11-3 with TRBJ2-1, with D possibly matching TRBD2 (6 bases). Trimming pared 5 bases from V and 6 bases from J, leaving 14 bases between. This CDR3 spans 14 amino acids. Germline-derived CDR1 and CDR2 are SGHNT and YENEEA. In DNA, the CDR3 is TGTGCCAGCAGCCCCCGGACGGGAGTCAATGAGCAGTTCTTC. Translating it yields CASSPRTGVNEQFF.

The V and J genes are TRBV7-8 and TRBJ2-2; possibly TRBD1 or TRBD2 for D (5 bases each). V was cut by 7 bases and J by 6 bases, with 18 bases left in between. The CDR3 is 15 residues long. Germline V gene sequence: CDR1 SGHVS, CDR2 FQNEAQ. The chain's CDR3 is CASTRGTGRAGELFF. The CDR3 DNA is TGTGCCAGCACAAGAGGGACCGGTCGGGCCGGGGAGCTGTTTTTT.

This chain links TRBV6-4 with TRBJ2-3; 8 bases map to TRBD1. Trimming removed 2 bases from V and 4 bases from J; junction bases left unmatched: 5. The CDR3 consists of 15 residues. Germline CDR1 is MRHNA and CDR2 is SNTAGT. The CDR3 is CASSDASTGADTQYF. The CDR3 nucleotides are TGTGCCAGCAGTGACGCTTCGACAGGGGCAGATACGCAGTATTTT.

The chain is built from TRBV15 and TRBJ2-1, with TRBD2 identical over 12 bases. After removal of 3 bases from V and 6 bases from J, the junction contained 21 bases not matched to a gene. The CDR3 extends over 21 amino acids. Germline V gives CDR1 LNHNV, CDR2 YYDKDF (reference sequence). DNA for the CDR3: TGTGCCACCAGCAGGAAGAGGGGGAGCCAGGTTACTAGCGGGAGGACCAATGAGCAGTTCTTC. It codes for CATSRKRGSQVTSGRTNEQFF. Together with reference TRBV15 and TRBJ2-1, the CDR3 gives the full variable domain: DAMVIQNPRYQVTQFGKPVTLSCSQTLNHNVMYWYQQKSSQAPKLLFHYYDKDFNNEADTPDNFQSRRPNTSFCFLDIRSPGLGDTAMYLCATSRKRGSQVTSGRTNEQFFGPGTRLTVL.

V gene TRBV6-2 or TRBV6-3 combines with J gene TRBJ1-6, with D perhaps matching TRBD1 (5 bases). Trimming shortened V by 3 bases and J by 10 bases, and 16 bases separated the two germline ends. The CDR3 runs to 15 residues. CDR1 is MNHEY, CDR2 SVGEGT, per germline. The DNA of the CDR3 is TGTGCCAGCAGTTATGAAGGGGTACGGTTCTCACCCCTCCACTTT. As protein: CASSYEGVRFSPLHF.

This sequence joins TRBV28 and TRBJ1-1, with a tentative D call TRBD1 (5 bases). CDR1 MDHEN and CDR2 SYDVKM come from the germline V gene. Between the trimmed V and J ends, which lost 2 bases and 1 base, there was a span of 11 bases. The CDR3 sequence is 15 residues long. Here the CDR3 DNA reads TGTGCCAGCAGTTTAATGGGCAGGGCGAACACTGAAGCTTTCTTT. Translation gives CASSLMGRANTEAFF.

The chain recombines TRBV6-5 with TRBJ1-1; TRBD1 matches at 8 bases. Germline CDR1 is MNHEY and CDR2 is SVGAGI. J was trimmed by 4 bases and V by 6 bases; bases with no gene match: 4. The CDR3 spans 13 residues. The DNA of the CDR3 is TGTGCCAGCAGACTAGACAGGGGCACTGAAGCTTTCTTT. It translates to CASRLDRGTEAFF.

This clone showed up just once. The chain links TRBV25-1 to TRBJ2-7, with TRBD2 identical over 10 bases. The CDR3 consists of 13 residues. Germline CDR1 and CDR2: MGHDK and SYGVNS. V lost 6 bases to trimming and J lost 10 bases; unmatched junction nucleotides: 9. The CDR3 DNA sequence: TGTGCCAGCAGACCGGGACTAGCGATTGAACAGTACTTC. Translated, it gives CASRPGLAIEQYF.

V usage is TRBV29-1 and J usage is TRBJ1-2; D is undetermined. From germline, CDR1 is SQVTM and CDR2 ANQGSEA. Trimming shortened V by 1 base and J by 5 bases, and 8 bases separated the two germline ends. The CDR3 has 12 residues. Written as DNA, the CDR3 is TGCAGCGTTGAAGTCGGCGGGTATGGCTACACCTTC. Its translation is CSVEVGGYGYTF.

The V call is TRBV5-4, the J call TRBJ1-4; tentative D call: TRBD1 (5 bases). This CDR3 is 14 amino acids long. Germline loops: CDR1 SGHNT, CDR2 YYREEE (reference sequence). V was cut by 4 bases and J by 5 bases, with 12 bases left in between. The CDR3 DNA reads TGTGCCAGCAGCCTAGGGGACGGAAATGAAAAACTGTTTTTT. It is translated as CASSLGDGNEKLFF.

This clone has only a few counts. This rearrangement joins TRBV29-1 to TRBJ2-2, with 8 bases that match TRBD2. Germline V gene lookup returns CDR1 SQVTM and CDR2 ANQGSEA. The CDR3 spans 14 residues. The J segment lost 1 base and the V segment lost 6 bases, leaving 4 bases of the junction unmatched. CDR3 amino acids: CSVSGGLNTGELFF. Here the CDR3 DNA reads TGCAGCGTGAGCGGGGGCCTGAACACCGGGGAGCTGTTTTTT.

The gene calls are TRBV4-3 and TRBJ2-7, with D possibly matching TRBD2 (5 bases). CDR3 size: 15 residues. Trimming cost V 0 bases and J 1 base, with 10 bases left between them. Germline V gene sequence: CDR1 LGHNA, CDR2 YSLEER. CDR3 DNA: TGCGCCAGCAGCCAAGATGACTACGGATCCTACGAGCAGTACTTC. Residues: CASSQDDYGSYEQYF.

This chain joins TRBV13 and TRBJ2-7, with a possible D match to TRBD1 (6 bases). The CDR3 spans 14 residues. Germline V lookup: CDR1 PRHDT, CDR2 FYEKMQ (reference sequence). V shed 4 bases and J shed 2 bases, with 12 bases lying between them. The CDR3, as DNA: TGTGCCAGCAGCTATAGCGACAGGCCCTACGAGCAGTACTTC. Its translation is CASSYSDRPYEQYF.

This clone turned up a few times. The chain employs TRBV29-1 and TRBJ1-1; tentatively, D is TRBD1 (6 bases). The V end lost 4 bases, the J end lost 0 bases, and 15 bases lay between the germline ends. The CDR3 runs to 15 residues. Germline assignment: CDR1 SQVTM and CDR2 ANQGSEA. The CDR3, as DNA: TGCAGCGTTGGGGCAGGGCAGGGGATGAACACTGAAGCTTTCTTT. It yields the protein CSVGAGQGMNTEAFF.

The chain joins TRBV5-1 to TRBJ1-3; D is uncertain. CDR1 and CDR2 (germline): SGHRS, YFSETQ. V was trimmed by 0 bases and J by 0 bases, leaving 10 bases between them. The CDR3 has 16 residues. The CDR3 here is CASSLVGSTSGNTIYF. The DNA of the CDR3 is TGCGCCAGCAGCTTGGTGGGTTCTACCTCTGGAAACACCATATATTTT. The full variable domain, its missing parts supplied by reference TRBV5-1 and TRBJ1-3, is KAGVTQTPRYLIKTRGQQVTLSCSPISGHRSVSWYQQTPGQGLQFLFEYFSETQRNKGNFPGRFSGRQFSNSRSEMNVSTLELGDSALYLCASSLVGSTSGNTIYFGEGSWLTVV.

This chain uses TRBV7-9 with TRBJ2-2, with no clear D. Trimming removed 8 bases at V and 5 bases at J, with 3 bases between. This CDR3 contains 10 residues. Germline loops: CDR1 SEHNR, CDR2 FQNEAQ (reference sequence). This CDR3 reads CASGTGELFF. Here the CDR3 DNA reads TGTGCCAGCGGGACCGGGGAGCTGTTTTTT.

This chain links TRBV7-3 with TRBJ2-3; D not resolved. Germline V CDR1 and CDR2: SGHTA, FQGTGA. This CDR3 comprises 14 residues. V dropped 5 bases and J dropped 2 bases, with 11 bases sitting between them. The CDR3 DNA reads TGTGCCAGCAGCCCCTCGTCTAACACAGATACGCAGTATTTT. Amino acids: CASSPSSNTDTQYF.

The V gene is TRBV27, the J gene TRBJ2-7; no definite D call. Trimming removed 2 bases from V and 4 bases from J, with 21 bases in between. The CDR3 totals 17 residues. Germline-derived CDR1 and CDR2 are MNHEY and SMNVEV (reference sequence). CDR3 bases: TGTGCCAGCAGTTTAGATGGTGGCAGTACGGTCCTGTACGAGCAGTACTTC. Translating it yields CASSLDGGSTVLYEQYF.

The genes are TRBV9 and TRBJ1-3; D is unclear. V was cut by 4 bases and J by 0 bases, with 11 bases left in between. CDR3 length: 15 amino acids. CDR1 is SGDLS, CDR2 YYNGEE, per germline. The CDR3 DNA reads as TGTGCCAGCAGCCTAGGGTCATACTCTGGAAACACCATATATTTT. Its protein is CASSLGSYSGNTIYF.

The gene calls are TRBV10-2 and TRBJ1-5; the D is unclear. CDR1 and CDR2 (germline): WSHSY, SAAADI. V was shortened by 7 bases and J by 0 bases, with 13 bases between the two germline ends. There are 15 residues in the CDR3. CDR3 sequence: CASTPGSVSNQPQHF. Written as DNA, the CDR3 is TGCGCCAGCACCCCAGGATCCGTTAGCAATCAGCCCCAGCATTTT.